This T cell receptor (beta chain) was captured by sequencing in a study of technical replicates of blood from a handful of donors. The ends lost 3 bases at V and 5 bases at J; junction bases unmatched: 9. This CDR3 is built from 16 residues. The germline gives CDR1 LNHDA, CDR2 SQIVND (reference sequence). The data were produced by immunoSEQ multiplex PCR, yet TCRdb's version contains in-frame clones alone and is incomplete. Of about 89,000 clones in the sample, about 94% were seen once. The receptor comes from a human donor in good health. The genes are TRBV19 and TRBJ2-1; 8 bases are a match to TRBD2. Input material: T cells isolated from PBMCs. This CDR3 reads CASSIVGAGVDNEQFF. The CDR3 DNA follows: TGTGCCAGTAGTATTGTCGGAGCGGGGGTGGACAATGAGCAGTTCTTC.